This TCR beta chain emerged from a study of blood T cell repertoires in COVID-19. Study information: Acute-phase and convalescent COVID-19 samples originated in the United States, Italy and Spain. T cells, B-cell-depleted T cells, or PBMCs supplied cDNA or gDNA.

The V gene's germline CDR1 is MNHEY and CDR2 SVGAGI. With 2 bases clipped from V and 6 bases from J, the junction kept 6 bases outside the gene matches. The CDR3 is 15 residues long. How the authors handled the data: Estimated nucleated cell counts came from reference gene primer amplification. The table came from immunoSEQ multiplex PCR; TCRdb's copy has only in-frame clones and leaves some out. The D gene and trimming were derived from the DNA, and the V and J assignments and clone size from that table. This sample has approximately 280,000 clones, with about nine tenths found just once. The source material was peripheral blood. J is TRBJ2-2 and V is TRBV6-5; 7 nucleotides agree with TRBD1. This TCR was sampled from a man aged 50 or older with acute or convalescent COVID-19. CDR3 region: CASSYAITGAGELFF. The CDR3 region has the DNA TGTGCCAGCAGTTACGCAATTACAGGGGCCGGGGAGCTGTTTTTT.